Detailed here is one TCR beta chain. This sample was included in a study of cytomegalovirus exposure and HLA in healthy donors. Method: immunoSEQ multiplex PCR; TCRdb's copy keeps in-frame clones and lacks some. The sample lists 120,000 or so clones; around 90% were seen once. V lost 5 bases, J lost 3 bases, and 8 bases stayed unmatched. Germline V CDR1 and CDR2: SGHTA, FQGNSA. This CDR3 has 17 residues. This chain connects TRBV7-2 to TRBJ2-5; 14 nucleotides agree with TRBD2. The source is a young woman in good health and CMV-seronegative. Sequencing was performed on PBMCs. For the CDR3, the DNA is TGTGCCAGCAGCCTCATTTGGACTAGCGGGGGGAAAGAGACCCAGTACTTC. Residues: CASSLIWTSGGKETQYF. Filled out from reference TRBV7-2 and TRBJ2-5, the complete variable domain reads GAGVSQSPSNKVTEKGKDVELRCDPISGHTALYWYRQSLGQGLEFLIYFQGNSAPDKSGLPSDRFSAERTGGSVSTLTIQRTQQEDSAVYLCASSLIWTSGGKETQYFGPGTRLLVL.